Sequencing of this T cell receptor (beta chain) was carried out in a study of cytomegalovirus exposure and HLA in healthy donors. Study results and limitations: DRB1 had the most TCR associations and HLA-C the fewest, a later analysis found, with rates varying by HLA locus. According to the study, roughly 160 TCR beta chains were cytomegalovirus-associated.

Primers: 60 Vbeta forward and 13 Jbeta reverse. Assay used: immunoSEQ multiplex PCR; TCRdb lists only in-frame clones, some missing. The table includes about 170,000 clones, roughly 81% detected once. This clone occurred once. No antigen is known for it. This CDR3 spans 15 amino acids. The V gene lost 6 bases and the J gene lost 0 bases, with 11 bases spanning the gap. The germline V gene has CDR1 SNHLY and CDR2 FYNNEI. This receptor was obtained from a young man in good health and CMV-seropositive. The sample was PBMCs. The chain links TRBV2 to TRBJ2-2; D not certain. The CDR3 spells CASRPDTANTGELFF. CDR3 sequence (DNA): TGTGCCAGCAGACCTGACACCGCGAACACCGGGGAGCTGTTTTTT.